This is a list of T cell receptor beta chains from one sample in a study of T-cell reconstitution after alpha-beta-depleted transplantation in children. TCRdb passed the PCR reads through MiXCR, listing each CDR3 protein once. Among hundreds of thousands of distinct CDR3 sequences listed, 15% to 20% were seen once. The specimen comprised PBMCs, mostly from graft donor cells, sampled 360 days after TCRalphabeta/CD19-depleted stem cell transplant. These receptors originate from a boy in the first two years of life who had a stem cell transplant for Wiskott-Aldrich syndrome, so the T cells may come from the graft donor. CDR3s leave out the opening cysteine and the closing phenylalanine or tryptophan.

V,J,CDR3
TRBV6-2/TRBV6-3,TRBJ2-7,ASSYSTFWKY
TRBV27,TRBJ1-2,ASSNRGWENGYT
TRBV4-2,TRBJ2-1,ASSQDLWFNEQF
TRBV7-9,TRBJ2-5,ASSYRLEGETQY
TRBV29-1,TRBJ2-7,SVAGGKTYEQY
TRBV29-1,TRBJ1-2,SIWESYGYT
TRBV7-9,TRBJ2-2,ASRAGPTNTGELF
TRBV7-2,TRBJ2-5,ASSLTTSGGKETQY
TRBV3-1,TRBJ2-6,ASSQQHSGANVLT
TRBV11-1,TRBJ2-7,ASSQRSGFASYEQY
TRBV29-1,TRBJ1-3,SVTDGTFSGNTIY
TRBV12-3/TRBV12-4,TRBJ2-1,ASSFQGLDEQF